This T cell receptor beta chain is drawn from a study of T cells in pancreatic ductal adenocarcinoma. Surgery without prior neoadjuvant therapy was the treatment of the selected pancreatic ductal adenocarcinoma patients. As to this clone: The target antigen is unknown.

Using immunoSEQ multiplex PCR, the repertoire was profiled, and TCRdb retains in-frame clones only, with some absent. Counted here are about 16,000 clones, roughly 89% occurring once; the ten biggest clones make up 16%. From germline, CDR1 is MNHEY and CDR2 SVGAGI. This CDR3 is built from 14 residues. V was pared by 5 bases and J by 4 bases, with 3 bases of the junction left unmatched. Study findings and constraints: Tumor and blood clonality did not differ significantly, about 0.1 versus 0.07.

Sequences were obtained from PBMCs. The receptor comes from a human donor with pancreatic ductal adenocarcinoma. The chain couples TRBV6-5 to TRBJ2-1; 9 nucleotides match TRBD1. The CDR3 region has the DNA TGTGCCAGCAGTGACAGGGGGGGATACAATGAGCAGTTCTTC. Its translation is CASSDRGGYNEQFF.